Below, 13 T cell receptor beta chains from the same sample are listed, as sequenced in a study of blood T cell repertoires in COVID-19. Sequenced by immunoSEQ multiplex PCR; TCRdb stores in-frame clones only, minus some. Found here are under 200,000 clones, roughly 87% of them singletons; the top ten hold about a fifth. Sequenced input: peripheral blood. Source of these receptors: a man aged 55 to 70 with active or convalescent COVID-19.

The gene calls are TRBV11-2 and TRBJ2-6, with TRBD1 identical over 8 bases. The CDR3 totals 18 residues. Germline-derived CDR1 and CDR2 are SGHAT and FQNNGV. Unmatched junction bases numbered 8, after V lost 4 bases and J lost 0 bases. The CDR3 nucleotides read TGTGCCAGCAGCTCGTGGGGACAGGTGGACTCTGGGGCCAACGTCCTGACTTTC. It yields the protein CASSSWGQVDSGANVLTF.

This clone appeared a single time. The chain couples TRBV3-1 (or the pseudogene TRBV3-2) to TRBJ2-5, with D possibly TRBD2 on 6 matching bases. V lost 7 bases to trimming and J lost 1 base, with 10 bases between them. The CDR3 consists of 13 residues. Per the germline V gene, CDR1 is LGHDT and CDR2 is YNNKEL (reference sequence). CDR3 in DNA: TGTGCCAGCATCGGGACTTCCCAAGAGACCCAGTACTTC. Its protein product is CASIGTSQETQYF.

This chain links TRBV7-3 with TRBJ2-2, with D hard to call. The length of the CDR3 is 15 residues. Germline V CDR1 and CDR2: SGHTA, FQGTGA. Trimming pared 8 bases from V and 4 bases from J, leaving 17 bases between. The CDR3 nucleotides are TGTGCCAGCTCGGATCAGCCAGGCATCACCGGGGAGCTGTTTTTT. It is translated as CASSDQPGITGELFF.

The chain joins TRBV6-5 to TRBJ2-3, with TRBD2 as a possible D gene (6 bases). The germline CDR1 and CDR2 sequences are MNHEY and SVGAGI. This CDR3 is 14 amino acids long. The ends were cut back, 10 bases at V and 0 bases at J, with 14 bases in the middle. The CDR3 DNA reads TGTGCCACCGGGGGACTTAAGAGCACAGATACGCAGTATTTT. Translating gives CATGGLKSTDTQYF.

The gene calls are TRBV6-6 and TRBJ2-5; TRBD2 matches 11 bases. This CDR3 comprises 14 residues. The ends lost 5 bases at V and 5 bases at J; junction bases unmatched: 4. Germline values: CDR1 MNHNY, CDR2 SVGAGI (reference sequence). In DNA form, the CDR3 reads TGTGCCAGCAGTGTAGCGGGGGGGCCGGAGACCCAGTACTTC. Protein sequence: CASSVAGGPETQYF.

CDR3 region: CASSPSGGAFREQFF. In DNA, the CDR3 is TGTGCCAGCAGCCCAAGCGGGGGGGCATTTCGGGAGCAGTTCTTC. The V and J genes are TRBV3-1 (or the pseudogene TRBV3-2) and TRBJ2-1; TRBD2 matches 10 bases. The CDR3 runs to 15 residues. Unmatched junction bases numbered 10, after V lost 4 bases and J lost 10 bases. The germline V gene encodes CDR1 LGHDT and CDR2 YNNKEL (reference sequence).

This clone was observed a handful of times. The rearrangement joins TRBV3-1 (or the pseudogene TRBV3-2) to TRBJ1-6, with a possible D match to TRBD1 (5 bases). Between the trimmed V and J ends, which lost 4 bases and 8 bases, there was a span of 15 bases. The V gene's germline CDR1 is LGHDT and CDR2 YNNKEL (reference sequence). This CDR3 is 15 amino acids long. CDR3 in amino acids: CASSPSRGVDSPLHF. The CDR3 nucleotides read TGTGCCAGCAGCCCCTCGCGGGGGGTTGATTCACCCCTCCACTTT.

The chain links TRBV25-1 to TRBJ2-3; TRBD2 aligns across 12 bases. This CDR3 is 18 amino acids long. Unmatched junction bases numbered 8, after V lost 3 bases and J lost 1 base. CDR1 and CDR2 from the germline V gene are MGHDK and SYGVNS. In DNA, the CDR3 is TGTGCCAGCAGTGATCCTAGCGGGGGGGTTGAGGGCACAGATACGCAGTATTTT. It specifies CASSDPSGGVEGTDTQYF.

This chain connects TRBV11-3 to TRBJ2-2; D is uncertain. Germline loops: CDR1 SGHNT, CDR2 YENEEA. The CDR3 loop spans 14 amino acids. The V end was cut by 5 bases, the J end by 1 base, with 8 bases between. The CDR3, as DNA: TGTGCCAGCAGCCCAAGAGGGAACACCGGGGAGCTGTTTTTT. Protein: CASSPRGNTGELFF.

The CDR3 region has the DNA TGTGCCAGCAGTTCCTCTAGCGGGGGGACGATTTACAATGAGCAGTTCTTC. This sequence encodes CASSSSSGGTIYNEQFF. The chain carries TRBV6-2 or TRBV6-3 and TRBJ2-1; 11 nucleotides line up with TRBD2. With V trimmed by 4 bases and J by 4 bases, 9 bases remained unmatched. Germline CDR1 is MNHEY and CDR2 is SVGEGT. The CDR3 has 17 amino acids.

The chain couples TRBV10-1 to TRBJ1-6, with 8 nucleotides matching TRBD1. V lost 1 base and J lost 1; bases outside the gene matches: 3. The CDR3 extends over 17 amino acids. Germline assignment: CDR1 WNHNN and CDR2 SYGVQD (reference sequence). This chain's CDR3 is CASSEYRGKSYNSPLHF. As DNA, the CDR3 is TGCGCCAGCAGTGAGTACAGGGGGAAGTCCTATAATTCACCCCTCCACTTT.

The rearrangement links TRBV7-8 to TRBJ2-1, with D possibly being TRBD1 (5 bases). Trimming removed 6 bases at V and 4 bases at J, with 10 bases between. CDR1 is SGHVS and CDR2 is FQNEAQ in the germline V gene. The CDR3 consists of 13 residues. The CDR3 bases are TGTGCCAGCAGTCGGACACTTTACAATGAGCAGTTCTTC. Translation: CASSRTLYNEQFF.

V usage is TRBV2 and J usage is TRBJ1-6; perhaps TRBD1 as D (5 bases). The CDR3 is 14 amino acids. Trimming left V 11 bases short and J 5 bases short, with 16 bases between. Germline V gives CDR1 SNHLY, CDR2 FYNNEI. CDR3 in amino acids: CAVLRGGDNSPLHF. The CDR3 DNA follows: TGTGCCGTCTTACGGGGGGGGGATAATTCACCCCTCCACTTT.